This T cell receptor (beta chain) is from a study of blood T cell repertoires in COVID-19. Libraries were prepared by immunoSEQ multiplex PCR; TCRdb keeps only in-frame clonotypes and omits some of them. The sample includes about 200,000 clones, about 82% of them seen just once. Germline CDR1 SQVTM, CDR2 ANQGSEA. The trim removed 6 bases at V and 3 bases at J, leaving 11 bases unmatched. This CDR3 is 14 amino acids long. Cohorts were assigned according to the clinical history that participants reported. Specimen: PBMCs or T cells enriched from blood (not recorded which). V usage is TRBV29-1 and J usage is TRBJ2-7; 7 bases are shared with TRBD1. The sequence was collected from a man in his forties with acute COVID-19. The CDR3 here is CSVRRGSQSYEQYF. In nucleotides, the CDR3 is TGCAGCGTCCGCAGGGGGTCGCAGAGCTACGAGCAGTACTTC.